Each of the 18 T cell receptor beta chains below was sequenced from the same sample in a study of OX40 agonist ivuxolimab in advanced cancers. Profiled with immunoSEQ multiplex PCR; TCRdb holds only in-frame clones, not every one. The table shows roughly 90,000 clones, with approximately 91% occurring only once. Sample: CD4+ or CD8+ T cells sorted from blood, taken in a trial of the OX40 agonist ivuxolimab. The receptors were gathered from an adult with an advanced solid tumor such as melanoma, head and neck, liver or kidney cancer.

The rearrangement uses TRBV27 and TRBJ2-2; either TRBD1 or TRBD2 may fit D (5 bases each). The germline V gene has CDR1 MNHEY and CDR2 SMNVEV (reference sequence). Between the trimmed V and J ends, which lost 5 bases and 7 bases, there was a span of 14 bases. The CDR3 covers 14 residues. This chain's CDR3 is CASSLGPLYGELFF. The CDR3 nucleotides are TGTGCCAGCAGTCTGGGACCCCTCTACGGGGAGCTGTTTTTT.

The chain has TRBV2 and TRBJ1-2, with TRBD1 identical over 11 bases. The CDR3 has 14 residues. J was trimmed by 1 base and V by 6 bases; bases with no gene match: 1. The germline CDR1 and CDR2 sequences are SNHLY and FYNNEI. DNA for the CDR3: TGTGCCAGCAGGGGGACAGGGGGTAACTATGGCTACACCTTC. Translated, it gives CASRGTGGNYGYTF.

CDR3: CASNTGLSNQPQHF. In DNA form, the CDR3 reads TGTGCCAGTAATACAGGTCTCAGCAATCAGCCCCAGCATTTT. V is TRBV19 and J is TRBJ1-5, with D perhaps matching TRBD1 (5 bases). This CDR3 spans 14 amino acids. With 7 bases removed from V and 1 base from J, the gap between germline ends came to 11 bases. CDR1 and CDR2 (germline): LNHDA, SQIVND (reference sequence).

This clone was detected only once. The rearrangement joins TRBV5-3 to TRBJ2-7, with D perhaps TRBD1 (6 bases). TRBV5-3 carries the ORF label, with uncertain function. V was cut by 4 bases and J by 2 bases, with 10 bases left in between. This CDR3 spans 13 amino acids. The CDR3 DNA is TGTGCCAGAAGCCAGACAGGACCCTACGAGCAGTACTTC. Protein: CARSQTGPYEQYF.

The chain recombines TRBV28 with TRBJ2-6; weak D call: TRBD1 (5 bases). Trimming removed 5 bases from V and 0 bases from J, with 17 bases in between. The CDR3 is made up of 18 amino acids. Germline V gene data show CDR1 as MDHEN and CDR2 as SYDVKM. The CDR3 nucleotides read TGTGCCAGCAGTCCAGGACGTCGCAGGGCCTCTGGGGCCAACGTCCTGACTTTC. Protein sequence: CASSPGRRRASGANVLTF. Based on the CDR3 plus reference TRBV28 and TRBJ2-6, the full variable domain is DVKVTQSSRYLVKRTGEKVFLECVQDMDHENMFWYRQDPGLGLRLIYFSYDVKMKEKGDIPEGYSVSREKKERFSLILESASTNQTSMYLCASSPGRRRASGANVLTFGAGSRLTVL.

For the CDR3, the DNA is TGTGCCAGCAGCTTAGGGGCGGGGGGAGCTTACGAGCAGTACTTC. It codes for CASSLGAGGAYEQYF. The chain recombines TRBV7-7 with TRBJ2-7, with 8 nucleotides matching TRBD2. The length of the CDR3 is 15 residues. V lost 1 base and J lost 4; bases outside the gene matches: 6. Looked up from germline, CDR1 is SSHAT and CDR2 is FNYEAQ (reference sequence).

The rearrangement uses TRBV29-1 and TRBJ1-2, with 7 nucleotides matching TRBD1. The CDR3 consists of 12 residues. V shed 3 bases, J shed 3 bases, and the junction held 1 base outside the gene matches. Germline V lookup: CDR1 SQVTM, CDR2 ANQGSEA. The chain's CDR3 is CSVEGTDYGYTF. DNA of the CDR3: TGCAGCGTTGAGGGGACAGACTATGGCTACACCTTC.

CDR3 nucleotide sequence: TGTGCCAGTCGGGACAGGGGCACAGATACGCAGTATTTT. Translated: CASRDRGTDTQYF. V usage is TRBV6-6 and J usage is TRBJ2-3; 9 positions agree with TRBD1. V gave up 9 bases and J gave up 1 base; unmatched junction bases: 2. The CDR3 is 13 residues long. Germline V gene lookup returns CDR1 MNHNY and CDR2 SVGAGI (reference sequence).

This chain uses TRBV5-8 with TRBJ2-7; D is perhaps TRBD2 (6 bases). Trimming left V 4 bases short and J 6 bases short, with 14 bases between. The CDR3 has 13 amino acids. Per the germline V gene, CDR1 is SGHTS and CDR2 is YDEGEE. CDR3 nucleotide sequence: TGTGCCAGCAGCCTGGACTATCTGGGCGAGCAGTACTTC. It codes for CASSLDYLGEQYF.

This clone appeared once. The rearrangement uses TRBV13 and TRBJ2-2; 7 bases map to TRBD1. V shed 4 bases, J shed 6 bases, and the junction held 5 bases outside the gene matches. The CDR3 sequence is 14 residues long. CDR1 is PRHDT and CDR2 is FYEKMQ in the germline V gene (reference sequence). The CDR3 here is CASSSRQGSGELFF. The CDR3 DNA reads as TGTGCCAGCAGCTCCCGACAGGGCTCCGGGGAGCTGTTTTTT. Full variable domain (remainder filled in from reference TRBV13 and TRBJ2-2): AAGVIQSPRHLIKEKRETATLKCYPIPRHDTVYWYQQGPGQDPQFLISFYEKMQSDKGSIPDRFSAQQFSDYHSELNMSSLELGDSALYFCASSSRQGSGELFFGEGSRLTVL.

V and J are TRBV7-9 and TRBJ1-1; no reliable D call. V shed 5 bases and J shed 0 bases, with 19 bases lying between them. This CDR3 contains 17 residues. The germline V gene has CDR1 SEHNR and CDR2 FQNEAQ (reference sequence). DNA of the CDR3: TGTGCCAGCAGCCTGGAGGTCGGCAACCAAATGAACACTGAAGCTTTCTTT. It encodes CASSLEVGNQMNTEAFF.

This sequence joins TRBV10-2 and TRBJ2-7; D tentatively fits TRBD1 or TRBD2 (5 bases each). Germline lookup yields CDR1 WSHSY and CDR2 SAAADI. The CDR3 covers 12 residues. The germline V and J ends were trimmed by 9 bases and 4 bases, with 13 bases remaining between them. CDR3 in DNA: TGCGCCAGTTCCCGGGGCGAATACGAGCAGTACTTC. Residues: CASSRGEYEQYF.

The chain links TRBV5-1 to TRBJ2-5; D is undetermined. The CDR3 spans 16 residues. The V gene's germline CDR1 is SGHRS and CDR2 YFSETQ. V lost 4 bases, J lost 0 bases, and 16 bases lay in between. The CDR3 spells CASSRQPQQYQETQYF. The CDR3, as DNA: TGCGCCAGCAGCCGTCAACCACAGCAGTACCAAGAGACCCAGTACTTC.

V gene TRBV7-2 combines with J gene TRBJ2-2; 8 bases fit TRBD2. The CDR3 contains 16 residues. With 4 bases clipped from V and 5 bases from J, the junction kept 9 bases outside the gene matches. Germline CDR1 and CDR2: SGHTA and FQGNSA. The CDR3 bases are TGTGCCAGCAGCTCAAGGAAGCGGGGGCGGACCGGGGAGCTGTTTTTT. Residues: CASSSRKRGRTGELFF.

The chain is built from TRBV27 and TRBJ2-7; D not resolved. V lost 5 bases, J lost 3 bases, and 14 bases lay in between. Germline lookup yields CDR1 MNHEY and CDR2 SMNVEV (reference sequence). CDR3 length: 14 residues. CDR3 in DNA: TGTGCCAGCAGTACGGCAACTCGGCTCTACGAGCAGTACTTC. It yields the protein CASSTATRLYEQYF.

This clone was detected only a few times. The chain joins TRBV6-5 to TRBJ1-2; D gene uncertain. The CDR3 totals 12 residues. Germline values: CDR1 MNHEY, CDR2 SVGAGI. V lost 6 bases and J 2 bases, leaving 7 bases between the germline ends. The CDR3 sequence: CASRAGNYGYTF. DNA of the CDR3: TGTGCCAGCAGGGCGGGGAACTATGGCTACACCTTC.

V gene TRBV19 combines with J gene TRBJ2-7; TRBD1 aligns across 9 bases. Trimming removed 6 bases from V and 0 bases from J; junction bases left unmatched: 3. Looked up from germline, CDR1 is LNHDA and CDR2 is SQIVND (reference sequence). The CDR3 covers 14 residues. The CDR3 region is CASSRDRASYEQYF. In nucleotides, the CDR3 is TGTGCCAGTAGCCGGGACAGGGCCTCCTACGAGCAGTACTTC.

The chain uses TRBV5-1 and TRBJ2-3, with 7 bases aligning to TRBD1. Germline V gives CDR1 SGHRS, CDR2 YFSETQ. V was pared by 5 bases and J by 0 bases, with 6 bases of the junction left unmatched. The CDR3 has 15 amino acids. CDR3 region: CASRRDSPSTDTQYF. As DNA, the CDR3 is TGCGCCAGCAGACGGGACAGCCCTAGCACAGATACGCAGTATTTT.